This TCR beta chain was recorded in a study of blood T cell repertoires in COVID-19. In the study overall: The study drew acute and convalescent COVID-19 samples from the United States, Italy and Spain. PBMCs, B-cell-depleted T cells, or T cells provided the cDNA or gDNA that made up the material.

There are a few counts of this clone. Patients from Seattle were sampled longitudinally, starting during active infection. Per the study methods: From reference gene primer amplification, estimates of nucleated cell counts were derived. Repertoires were generated with immunoSEQ multiplex PCR, while TCRdb's copy carries only in-frame clones and drops some. Clone size and V and J calls were adopted from that table, with D and trimming inferred from the DNA. The table includes roughly 410,000 clones, more than 75% detected once. This sequence originates from a woman aged 55 to 70 with COVID-19, enrolled during active disease. Input material: peripheral blood.

The CDR3 sequence: CAISDRGNTEAFF. CDR3 nucleotide sequence: TGTGCCATCAGTGACAGGGGAAACACTGAAGCTTTCTTT. This sequence joins TRBV10-3 and TRBJ1-1; D perhaps matches TRBD1 (6 bases). The CDR3 has 13 amino acids. Trimming pared 3 bases from V and 2 bases from J, leaving 7 bases between. Per the germline V gene, CDR1 is ENHRY and CDR2 is SYGVKD.